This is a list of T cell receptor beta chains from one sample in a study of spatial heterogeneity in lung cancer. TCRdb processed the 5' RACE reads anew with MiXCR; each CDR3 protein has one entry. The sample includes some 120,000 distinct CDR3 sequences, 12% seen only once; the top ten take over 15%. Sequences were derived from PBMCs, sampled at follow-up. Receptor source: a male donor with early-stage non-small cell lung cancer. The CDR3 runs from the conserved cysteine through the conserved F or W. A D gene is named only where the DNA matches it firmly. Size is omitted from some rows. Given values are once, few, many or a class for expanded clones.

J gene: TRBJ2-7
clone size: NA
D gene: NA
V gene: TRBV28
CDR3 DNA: TGTGCCAGCAGTCAGACTCCTTCCTACGAGCAGTACTTC
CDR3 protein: CASSQTPSYEQYF

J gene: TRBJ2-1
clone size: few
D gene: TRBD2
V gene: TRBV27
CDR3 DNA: TGTGCCACCACAGTACGAAGCGGGGGCAATGAGCAGTTCTTC
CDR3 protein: CATTVRSGGNEQFF

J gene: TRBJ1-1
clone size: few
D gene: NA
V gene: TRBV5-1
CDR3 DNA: TGCGCCAGCAGCTTGGACAGGGAGAACACTGAAGCTTTCTTT
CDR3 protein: CASSLDRENTEAFF

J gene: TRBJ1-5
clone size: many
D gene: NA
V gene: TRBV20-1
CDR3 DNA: TGCAGTGCTAGAGAGGGGGGGAATCAGCCCCAGCATTTT
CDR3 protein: CSAREGGNQPQHF

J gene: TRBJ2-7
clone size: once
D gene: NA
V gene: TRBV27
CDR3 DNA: TGTGCCAGCAGTCAGACCGGACAATTGCCCTACGAGCAGTACTTC
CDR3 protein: CASSQTGQLPYEQYF

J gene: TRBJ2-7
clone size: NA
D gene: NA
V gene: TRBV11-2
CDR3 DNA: TGTGCCAGCAGCTTAGATCTTGGCAGGGTCTTGGAGCAGTACTTC
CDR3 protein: CASSLDLGRVLEQYF

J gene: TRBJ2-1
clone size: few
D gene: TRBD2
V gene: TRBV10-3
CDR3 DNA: TGTGCCATCAGTGAGTCGGCTAGCGGGGGAGGAGGTGAGCAGTTCTTC
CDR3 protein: CAISESASGGGGEQFF

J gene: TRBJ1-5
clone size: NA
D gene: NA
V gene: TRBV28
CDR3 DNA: TGTGCCAGCAGTTTAGGTTTCAATCAGCCCCAGCATTTT
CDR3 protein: CASSLGFNQPQHF

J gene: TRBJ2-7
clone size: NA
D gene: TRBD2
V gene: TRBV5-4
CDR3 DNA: TGTGCCAGCACCTCTGGACTAGCGGGGGTTAGCTCCTACGAGCAGTACTTC
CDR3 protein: CASTSGLAGVSSYEQYF

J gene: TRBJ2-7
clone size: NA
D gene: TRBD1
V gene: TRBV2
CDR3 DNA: TGTGCCAGCAGTGAAGGGACAGGGGGTTCCTACGAGCAGTACTTC
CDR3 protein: CASSEGTGGSYEQYF

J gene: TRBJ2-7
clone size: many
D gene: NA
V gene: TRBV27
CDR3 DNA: TGTGCCAGCAGTTTACGGGACCCGAGGTTCTACGAGCAGTACTTC
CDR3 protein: CASSLRDPRFYEQYF

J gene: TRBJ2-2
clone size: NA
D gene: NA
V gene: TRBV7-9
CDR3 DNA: TGTGCCAGCAGCCCCGAGACAAACACCGGGGAGCTGTTTTTT
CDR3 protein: CASSPETNTGELFF

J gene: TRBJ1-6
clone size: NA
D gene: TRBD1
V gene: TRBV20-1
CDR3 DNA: TGCAGTGCTCTTCCCGGGACAGGGAGGCCCCTCCACTTT
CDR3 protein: CSALPGTGRPLHF

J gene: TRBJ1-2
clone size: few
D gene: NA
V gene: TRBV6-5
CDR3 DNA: TGTGCCAGCAGCCGCAGGGAGATCTATGGCTACACCTTC
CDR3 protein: CASSRREIYGYTF

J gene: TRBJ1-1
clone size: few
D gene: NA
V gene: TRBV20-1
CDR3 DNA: TGCAGTGCTAGAGCCTCGGGGGGGCTGGACACTGAAGCTTTCTTT
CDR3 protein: CSARASGGLDTEAFF